Listed here are 20 T cell receptor beta chains from one sample, sequenced in a study of T-cell memory formation after mild COVID-19. TCRdb analysed the 5' RACE reads with MiXCR anew, one entry per CDR3 protein. In the table there are some 450,000 distinct CDR3 sequences, 15% to 25% of which are singletons. Source material: PBMCs or a T cell subset sorted from them (not recorded which). These receptors originate from an adult woman who had mild COVID-19 (a few samples of this study predate the infection). Cell type and time point are not known.

This clonotype has a single count. The chain is built from TRBV6-5 and TRBJ1-1; the D gene is possibly TRBD1 (5 bases). This CDR3 has 15 residues. Germline V gene lookup returns CDR1 MNHEY and CDR2 SVGAGI. Trimming pared 0 bases from V and 0 bases from J, leaving 8 bases between. This CDR3 is CASSYSGGLNTEAFF. The DNA for the CDR3 is TGTGCCAGCAGTTACTCTGGGGGATTGAACACTGAAGCTTTCTTT.

This clonotype came up a few times. This chain links TRBV4-1 with TRBJ1-1; D is ambiguous. Germline V CDR1 and CDR2: MGHRA, YSYEKL. With 0 bases removed from V and 6 bases from J, the gap between germline ends came to 14 bases. The CDR3 covers 15 residues. CDR3 sequence reads: CASSQEPGRSAEAFF. DNA for the CDR3: TGCGCCAGCAGCCAAGAACCAGGAAGGAGTGCTGAAGCTTTCTTT.

This clonotype was observed a few times. The J gene is TRBJ2-1, the V gene TRBV7-6; tentative D call: TRBD2 (5 bases). Looked up from germline, CDR1 is SGHVS and CDR2 is FNYEAQ. The ends were cut back, 3 bases at V and 8 bases at J, with 20 bases in the middle. This CDR3 is built from 16 residues. Here the CDR3 DNA reads TGTGCCAGCAGCTTCGCATTGCCGGGGAGCGTCTATGAGCAGTTCTTC. Amino acid sequence: CASSFALPGSVYEQFF. Full variable domain (missing parts from reference TRBV7-6 and TRBJ2-1): GAGVSQSPRYKVTKRGQDVALRCDPISGHVSLYWYRQALGQGPEFLTYFNYEAQQDKSGLPNDRFSAERPEGSISTLTIQRTEQRDSAMYRCASSFALPGSVYEQFFGPGTRLTVL.

The chain is built from TRBV6-5 and TRBJ2-7; a possible D gene is TRBD1 (5 bases). The length of the CDR3 is 15 residues. Deletions cut 2 bases from V and 1 base from J, with 12 bases between. Germline V gene data show CDR1 as MNHEY and CDR2 as SVGAGI. The CDR3 nucleotides are TGTGCCAGCAGTTACACGAGCGACAGTTCCTACGAGCAGTACTTC. Protein product: CASSYTSDSSYEQYF.

The chain links TRBV10-3 to TRBJ2-5; D not certain. Germline-derived CDR1 and CDR2 are ENHRY and SYGVKD. CDR3 length: 14 amino acids. The ends were cut back, 2 bases at V and 3 bases at J, with 10 bases in the middle. DNA for the CDR3: TGTGCCATCAGTGAGCAGGCCCTAGAAGAGACCCAGTACTTC. Its protein product is CAISEQALEETQYF.

This clonotype was counted a few times. This chain connects TRBV27 to TRBJ2-3, with no clear D. The CDR3 is 13 residues long. Germline values: CDR1 MNHEY, CDR2 SMNVEV (reference sequence). V was trimmed by 8 bases and J by 6 bases, leaving 15 bases between them. CDR3 protein: CASSLNAADTQYF. The CDR3 DNA reads TGTGCCAGCTCACTCAACGCCGCCGATACGCAGTATTTT.

This clonotype occurred a few times. This chain joins TRBV9 and TRBJ2-7, with 7 nucleotides matching TRBD1. V gave up 0 bases and J gave up 5 bases; unmatched junction bases: 2. This CDR3 has 13 residues. Germline CDR1 is SGDLS and CDR2 is YYNGEE. The CDR3 DNA reads TGTGCCAGCAGCGTAGGGGACAGCCACGAGCAGTACTTC. This sequence encodes CASSVGDSHEQYF.

This clonotype was found a few times. V and J are TRBV3-1 and TRBJ2-2; D unclear. CDR1 LGHDT and CDR2 YNNKEL come from the germline V gene (reference sequence). Trimming pared 0 bases from V and 4 bases from J, leaving 12 bases between. The CDR3 covers 16 residues. The CDR3 nucleotides are TGTGCCAGCAGCCAAGAACCGGCTAGTCGCACCGGGGAGCTGTTTTTT. It yields the protein CASSQEPASRTGELFF.

This clonotype was found a few times. This chain connects TRBV27 to TRBJ2-6, with D maybe TRBD1 (6 bases). Trimming removed 8 bases from V and 0 bases from J, with 14 bases in between. The germline CDR1 and CDR2 sequences are MNHEY and SMNVEV (reference sequence). This CDR3 contains 16 residues. CDR3 residues: CASRHPGDSGANVLTF. CDR3 sequence (DNA): TGTGCCAGCCGACACCCAGGGGACTCTGGGGCCAACGTCCTGACTTTC.

The chain couples TRBV19 to TRBJ2-2, with no clear D. Looked up from germline, CDR1 is LNHDA and CDR2 is SQIVND (reference sequence). The CDR3 contains 13 residues. V lost 3 bases, J lost 1 base, and 3 bases lay in between. The CDR3 here is CASSIWNTGELFF. The DNA of the CDR3 is TGTGCCAGTAGTATCTGGAACACCGGGGAGCTGTTTTTT.

This clonotype was counted only a few times. V is TRBV18 and J is TRBJ2-7; 8 nucleotides match TRBD1. The J segment lost 2 bases and the V segment lost 1 base, leaving 7 bases of the junction unmatched. The CDR3 is 16 amino acids. From germline, CDR1 is KGHSH and CDR2 LQKENI. CDR3 nucleotide sequence: TGTGCCAGCTCACCACAGGACAGGGCTCAAGCCTACGAGCAGTACTTC. Amino acids: CASSPQDRAQAYEQYF.

In its sample, this clonotype was seen a few times. CDR3 amino acids: CASGKEETQYF. DNA for the CDR3: TGCGCCAGCGGGAAGGAAGAGACCCAGTACTTC. V and J are TRBV5-1 and TRBJ2-5; no reliable D call. V shed 7 bases and J shed 3 bases, with 7 bases lying between them. This CDR3 comprises 11 residues. Germline CDR1 reads SGHRS; CDR2 reads YFSETQ.

The chain has TRBV4-3 and TRBJ2-7; tentatively, D is TRBD1 (5 bases). The CDR3 contains 16 residues. CDR1 is LGHNA and CDR2 is YSLEER in the germline V gene. V was clipped by 4 bases and J by 5 bases, with 21 bases between them. CDR3 region: CASSPPERGILHEQYF. The CDR3 DNA reads TGCGCCAGCAGCCCCCCCGAAAGGGGCATTCTCCACGAGCAGTACTTC.

This clonotype showed up many times. The genes are TRBV5-1 and TRBJ2-1, with D hard to call. V was clipped by 5 bases and J by 10 bases, with 16 bases between them. CDR3 length equals 13 residues. Germline V CDR1 and CDR2: SGHRS, YFSETQ. CDR3 nucleotides: TGCGCCAGCAGAGTTACACAACAGAAAGAGCAGTTCTTC. It codes for CASRVTQQKEQFF.

This clonotype occurred a few times. V gene TRBV4-3 combines with J gene TRBJ2-2, with D perhaps TRBD1 (6 bases). Germline V gives CDR1 LGHNA, CDR2 YSLEER. This CDR3 contains 14 residues. V dropped 4 bases and J dropped 6 bases, with 12 bases sitting between them. The CDR3 loop reads CASSPDSFPGELFF. For the CDR3, the DNA is TGCGCCAGCAGCCCGGACAGCTTTCCCGGGGAGCTGTTTTTT.

This clonotype was seen more than once but under ten times. The chain recombines TRBV6-2 or TRBV6-3 with TRBJ2-7; maybe TRBD2 (5 bases). Germline CDR1 MNHEY, CDR2 SVGEGT. This CDR3 contains 14 residues. V was pared by 4 bases and J by 0 bases, with 10 bases between. Here the CDR3 reads CASSSAGPSYEQYF. CDR3 nucleotides: TGTGCCAGCAGTTCGGCGGGCCCCTCCTACGAGCAGTACTTC.

In this sample, this clonotype turned up a few times. The chain employs TRBV12-3 or TRBV12-4 and TRBJ1-3; the D is unclear. V lost 6 bases to trimming and J lost 2 bases, with 8 bases between them. The CDR3 runs to 13 residues. CDR3 in amino acids: CASSGSAGNTIYF. The CDR3 DNA reads as TGTGCCAGCAGCGGATCCGCTGGAAACACCATATATTTT.

This chain joins TRBV20-1 and TRBJ1-5; weak D call: TRBD1 (6 bases). The CDR3 totals 18 residues. The V end was cut by 1 base, the J end by 2 bases, with 21 bases between. Germline CDR1 and CDR2: DFQATT and SNEGSKA (reference sequence). CDR3 sequence: CSARASRGRVAGNQPQHF. The CDR3 bases are TGCAGTGCTAGAGCTAGCAGGGGACGGGTGGCAGGCAATCAGCCCCAGCATTTT.

In its sample, this clonotype was seen a few times. The genes are TRBV5-1 and TRBJ2-3, with a possible D match to TRBD2 (6 bases). Germline lookup yields CDR1 SGHRS and CDR2 YFSETQ. Trimming took 3 bases from V and 2 from J, leaving 22 bases between them. The CDR3 spans 18 residues. The CDR3 DNA reads as TGCGCCAGCAGCTCCTCCCGAACGGGGGAGAGCTACACAGATACGCAGTATTTT. It yields the protein CASSSSRTGESYTDTQYF.

This clonotype occurred a few times. The chain has TRBV14 and TRBJ2-7; 7 nucleotides agree with TRBD1. Per germline, CDR1 SGHDN and CDR2 FVKESK. V was clipped by 5 bases and J by 2 bases; unmatched bases: 9. CDR3 length equals 15 residues. In nucleotides, the CDR3 is TGTGCCAGCAGCAAAAATAAGGGGGCGGCCTACGAGCAGTACTTC. This translates into CASSKNKGAAYEQYF. The full variable domain, rest sourced from reference TRBV14 and TRBJ2-7, is EAGVTQFPSHSVIEKGQTVTLRCDPISGHDNLYWYRRVMGKEIKFLLHFVKESKQDESGMPNNRFLAERTGGTYSTLKVQPAELEDSGVYFCASSKNKGAAYEQYFGPGTRLTVT.